This T cell receptor (beta chain) was profiled in a study of T cells in localized non-small cell lung cancer. The table lists this clone with many counts. The protocol was immunoSEQ multiplex PCR, while the TCRdb copy is restricted to in-frame clones and leaves out a portion. The sample contains under 11,000 clones, just under 30% of which appear only once. The sequence came from a man aged 35-75 years with stage I lung adenocarcinoma. The source material was lung tumor tissue, sampled before any cancer treatment.

The CDR3 protein is CASRTGLINSPLHF. The DNA for the CDR3 is TGTGCCAGCAGGACGGGACTTATTAATTCACCCCTCCACTTT. V and J are TRBV11-3 and TRBJ1-6, with D maybe TRBD1 (5 bases). The CDR3 has 14 amino acids. V lost 6 bases, J lost 6 bases, and 12 bases lay in between. Germline V gene sequence: CDR1 SGHNT, CDR2 YENEEA.